A single T cell receptor beta chain is shown here with its context. After thawing and overnight rest, PBMC were stained with GMM-loaded CD1B tetramer, viability dye and anti-CD3 for sorting. C32 glucose monomycolate from Rhodococcus equi was loaded onto the CD1B tetramers. PBMC for tetramer sorting were first depleted of CD14-expressing monocytes. Each donor contributed roughly 91,000 sorted tetramer-negative cells. This sample stems from a study of T cells in tuberculosis. Notes on the study in general: Low-affinity CD1B-GMM tetramer-binding T cells may have been missed.

TCR-alpha and TCR-beta chains were sequenced unpaired. Here immunoSEQ multiplex PCR was the method, and the copy in TCRdb shows in-frame clones only, minus some. The table includes nearly 60,000 clones, roughly 90% detected once. The CDR3 totals 17 residues. Germline-derived CDR1 and CDR2 are LGHNA and YSLEER. The ends lost 1 base at V and 2 bases at J; junction bases unmatched: 11. Sample: CD1b-GMM tetramer-negative cells sorted from PBMCs. The chain joins TRBV4-3 to TRBJ2-7; 7 positions agree with TRBD2. This TCR derives from an adult woman with latent tuberculosis. CDR3 region: CASSQAPYGGGPYEQYF. The CDR3, as DNA: TGCGCCAGCAGCCAAGCCCCCTACGGGGGAGGGCCCTACGAGCAGTACTTC.